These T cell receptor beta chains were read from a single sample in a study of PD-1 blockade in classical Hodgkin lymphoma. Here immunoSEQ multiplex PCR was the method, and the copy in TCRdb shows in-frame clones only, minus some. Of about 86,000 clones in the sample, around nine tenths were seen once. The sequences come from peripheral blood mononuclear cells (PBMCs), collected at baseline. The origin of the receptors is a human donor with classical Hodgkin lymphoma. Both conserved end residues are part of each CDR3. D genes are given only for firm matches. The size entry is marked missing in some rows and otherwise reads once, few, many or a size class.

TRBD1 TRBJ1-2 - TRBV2 CASRSGGDGYTF TGTGCCAGCAGATCAGGGGGGGATGGCTACACCTTC
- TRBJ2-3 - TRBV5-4 CASSQGGSPITDTQYF TGTGCCAGCAGCCAAGGTGGCAGTCCCATAACAGATACGCAGTATTTT
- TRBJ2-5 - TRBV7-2 CASSRDPTGETQYF TGTGCCAGCAGCCGCGACCCTACGGGGGAGACCCAGTACTTC
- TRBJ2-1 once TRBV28 CASSLPRMLRNEQFF TGTGCCAGCAGTCTTCCTCGAATGTTGAGAAATGAGCAGTTCTTC
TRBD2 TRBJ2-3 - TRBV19 CATLSGRNSDTQYF TGTGCCACCCTCAGCGGGAGGAACTCAGATACGCAGTATTTT
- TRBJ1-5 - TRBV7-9 CASSGPGGVQPQHF TGTGCCAGCAGCGGTCCAGGAGGGGTTCAGCCCCAGCATTTT
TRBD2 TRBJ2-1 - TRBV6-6 CASSLAGGLNEQFF TGTGCCAGCAGCTTAGCGGGAGGTCTAAATGAGCAGTTCTTC
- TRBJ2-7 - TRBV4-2 CASSQERGSYEQYF TGTGCCAGCAGCCAAGAACGGGGCTCCTACGAGCAGTACTTC
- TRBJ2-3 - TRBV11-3 CASSFGLGYTDTQYF TGTGCCAGCAGCTTTGGTTTGGGCTACACAGATACGCAGTATTTT
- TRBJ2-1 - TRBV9 CASSVGANEQFF TGTGCCAGCAGCGTAGGGGCTAATGAGCAGTTCTTC
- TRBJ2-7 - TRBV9 CASSPAQSAYEQYF TGTGCCAGCAGCCCCGCCCAATCGGCCTACGAGCAGTACTTC
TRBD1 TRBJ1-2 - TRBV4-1 CASSPSGWDRSAYGYTF TGCGCCAGCAGCCCGTCGGGCTGGGACAGGTCCGCCTATGGCTACACCTTC
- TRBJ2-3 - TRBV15 CATSRAQAPTTAADTQYF TGTGCCACCAGCAGGGCTCAAGCCCCGACAACCGCCGCAGATACGCAGTATTTT
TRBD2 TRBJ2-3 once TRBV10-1 CASSEYGGRTTDTQYF TGCGCCAGCAGTGAGTATGGCGGGAGGACCACAGATACGCAGTATTTT
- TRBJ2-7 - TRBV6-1 CASSEENRPYEQYF TGTGCCAGCAGTGAGGAGAATAGACCCTACGAGCAGTACTTC
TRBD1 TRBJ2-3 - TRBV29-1 CISDRVGIDTQYF TGCATCTCGGACAGGGTGGGCATAGATACGCAGTATTTT
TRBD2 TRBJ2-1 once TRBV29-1 CSVEDLAASSYNEQFF TGCAGCGTTGAAGATCTAGCGGCGAGCTCCTACAATGAGCAGTTCTTC
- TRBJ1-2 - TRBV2 CASSEPISRGYTF TGTGCCAGCAGTGAACCCATTAGTAGAGGCTACACCTTC
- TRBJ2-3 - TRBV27 CASRGWTTRGTDTQYF TGTGCCAGCAGAGGCTGGACTACACGCGGCACAGATACGCAGTATTTT
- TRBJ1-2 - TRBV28 CASSEDRANYGYTF TGTGCCAGCAGCGAGGACAGAGCTAACTATGGCTACACCTTC
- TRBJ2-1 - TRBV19 CASSYWSNEQFF TGTGCCAGTAGTTATTGGAGCAATGAGCAGTTCTTC
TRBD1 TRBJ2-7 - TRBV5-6 CASSPGGTGAYEQYF TGTGCCAGCAGCCCGGGGGGGACAGGGGCCTACGAGCAGTACTTC
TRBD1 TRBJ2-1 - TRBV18 CASSPRDRGGTYNEQFF TGTGCCAGCTCACCACGAGACAGGGGGGGGACCTACAATGAGCAGTTCTTC
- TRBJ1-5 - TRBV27 CASSPEGRQPQHF TGTGCCAGCAGCCCGGAGGGGCGTCAGCCCCAGCATTTT
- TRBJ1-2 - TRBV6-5 CASSYSGRGEGYTF TGTGCCAGCAGTTACTCGGGTAGGGGCGAGGGCTACACCTTC
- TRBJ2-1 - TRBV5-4 CASSSPLGDNEQFF TGTGCCAGCAGCTCCCCCTTAGGGGACAATGAGCAGTTCTTC
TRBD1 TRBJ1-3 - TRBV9 CASSVDRGRNTIYF TGTGCCAGCAGCGTAGACAGGGGACGGAACACCATATATTTT
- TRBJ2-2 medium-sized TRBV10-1 CASSESEGSSNTGELFF TGCGCCAGCAGTGAGTCGGAGGGGTCATCGAACACCGGGGAGCTGTTTTTT
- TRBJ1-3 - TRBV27 CASSFRGDSGNTIYF TGTGCCAGCAGTTTCCGGGGGGACTCTGGAAACACCATATATTTT
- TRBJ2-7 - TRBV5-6 CASSGNSEQYF TGTGCCAGCAGCGGAAATAGTGAGCAGTACTTC
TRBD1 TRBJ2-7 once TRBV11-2 CASSLATTGSGEQYF TGTGCCAGCAGCTTAGCTACGACAGGGTCTGGCGAGCAGTACTTC
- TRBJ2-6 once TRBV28 CASSLSQGSGANVLTF TGTGCCAGCAGTTTATCCCAGGGTTCTGGGGCCAACGTCCTGACTTTC
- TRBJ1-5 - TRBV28 CASSLTLSNQPQHF TGTGCCAGCAGTTTGACACTCAGCAATCAGCCCCAGCATTTT
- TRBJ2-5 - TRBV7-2 CASSLAKTQYF TGTGCCAGCAGCTTAGCTAAGACCCAGTACTTC
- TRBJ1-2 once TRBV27 CASSLFPGTNYGYTF TGTGCCAGCAGTTTATTCCCAGGGACCAACTATGGCTACACCTTC
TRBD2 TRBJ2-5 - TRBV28 CASSTRLAGEIETQYF TGTGCCAGCAGTACCCGACTAGCGGGAGAAATAGAGACCCAGTACTTC
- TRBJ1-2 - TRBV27 CASSPRGGDYGYTF TGTGCCAGCAGTCCCCGTGGGGGGGATTATGGCTACACCTTC
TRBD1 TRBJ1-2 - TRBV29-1 CSVQTRLGTGLVYGYTF TGCAGCGTGCAGACCCGTCTAGGGACAGGGCTAGTCTATGGCTACACCTTC
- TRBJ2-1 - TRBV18 CASSPPAGHPHYNEQFF TGTGCCAGCTCACCACCGGCAGGCCACCCTCATTACAATGAGCAGTTCTTC
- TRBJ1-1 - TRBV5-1 CASSLEGPGTEAFF TGCGCCAGCAGCTTGGAGGGGCCGGGGACTGAAGCTTTCTTT